Shown below are 31 T cell receptor beta chains from a single sample sequenced in a study of tumour-infiltrating T cells in Burkitt lymphoma. Here immunoSEQ multiplex PCR was the method, and the copy in TCRdb shows in-frame clones only, minus some. In the table there are 3,500 to 4,500 clones, approximately 79% of which are singletons. Sequences were obtained from tumor tissue. The receptor source for this set is a human donor with diffuse large B-cell lymphoma. Some clones in this sample may be carry-over from other donors' samples.

The V call is TRBV29-1, the J call TRBJ2-7; 7 nucleotides agree with TRBD1. The V segment lost 7 bases and the J segment 6 bases; nucleotides outside the gene matches: 6. This CDR3 is built from 11 residues. The germline CDR1 and CDR2 sequences are SQVTM and ANQGSEA. The CDR3 nucleotides are TGCAGCGCAAAGACAGGGCCCGAGCAGTACTTC. Protein sequence: CSAKTGPEQYF.

The chain has TRBV11-2 and TRBJ2-7; 11 bases match TRBD2. The germline gives CDR1 SGHAT, CDR2 FQNNGV. The length of the CDR3 is 16 residues. V dropped 1 base and J dropped 4; count of bases not matched to a gene: 6. Here the CDR3 reads CASSLAPGLAVYEQYF. The DNA for the CDR3 is TGTGCCAGCAGCTTAGCTCCGGGACTAGCGGTTTACGAGCAGTACTTC.

The chain combines TRBV7-9 with TRBJ1-3; TRBD1 aligns across 8 bases. Germline loops: CDR1 SEHNR, CDR2 FQNEAQ (reference sequence). This CDR3 comprises 17 residues. V was pared by 0 bases and J by 4 bases, with 8 bases of the junction left unmatched. CDR3 DNA: TGTGCCAGCAGCTTAGCTGGCCAGGGGGCGCGGGGAAACACCATATATTTT. Residues: CASSLAGQGARGNTIYF.

By share of the sample, this clone is large. The chain carries TRBV19 and TRBJ1-3; D is uncertain. The germline gives CDR1 LNHDA, CDR2 SQIVND (reference sequence). The CDR3 is made up of 15 amino acids. V was clipped by 1 base and J by 8 bases, with 15 bases between them. The CDR3 DNA is TGTGCCAGTAGTATAGGTGGACCCCTACGGGACACCATATATTTT. As protein: CASSIGGPLRDTIYF.

The chain links TRBV6-5 to TRBJ2-5, with D maybe TRBD2 (5 bases). Per the germline V gene, CDR1 is MNHEY and CDR2 is SVGAGI. The CDR3 runs 14 residues. V was shortened by 5 bases and J by 0 bases, with 10 bases between the two germline ends. The CDR3 sequence is CASSPGLNQETQYF. For the CDR3, the DNA is TGTGCCAGCAGTCCCGGACTTAACCAAGAGACCCAGTACTTC.

V is TRBV6-5 and J is TRBJ1-1; no clear D. Trimming cost V 0 bases and J 3 bases, with 14 bases left between them. In germline, CDR1 is MNHEY, CDR2 SVGAGI. The CDR3 is 16 amino acids. As DNA, the CDR3 is TGTGCCAGCAGTTACTCGAAGGGCGGGGTGGACACTGAAGCTTTCTTT. This gives the protein CASSYSKGGVDTEAFF.

The rearrangement joins TRBV29-1 to TRBJ1-1, with TRBD1 matching 10 bases. V was pared by 7 bases and J by 5 bases, with 4 bases of the junction left unmatched. The CDR3 has 12 residues. Germline V gives CDR1 SQVTM, CDR2 ANQGSEA. The CDR3 DNA follows: TGCAGCGCCTGGACAGGGGGGACTGAAGCTTTCTTT. Amino acid sequence: CSAWTGGTEAFF.

This clone occurred once. This chain connects TRBV9 to TRBJ2-7; 8 bases are shared with TRBD1. The V gene's germline CDR1 is SGDLS and CDR2 YYNGEE. The V segment lost 3 bases and the J segment 7 bases; nucleotides outside the gene matches: 18. CDR3 size: 17 residues. CDR3 sequence reads: CASSGGQGLTIAGEQYF. CDR3 DNA sequence: TGTGCCAGCAGCGGCGGACAGGGTCTAACTATAGCAGGGGAGCAGTACTTC.

V is TRBV4-1 and J is TRBJ1-5, with TRBD1 matching over 8 bases. The CDR3 is 16 residues long. Germline-derived CDR1 and CDR2 are MGHRA and YSYEKL. J was trimmed by 7 bases and V by 0 bases; bases with no gene match: 8. The CDR3 is CASSQDSGQGSQPQHF. The DNA for the CDR3 is TGCGCCAGCAGCCAAGATAGTGGACAGGGTAGCCAGCCCCAGCATTTT.

About this clone: A junction end diverges from the germline sequence, so it may reflect a read error. V gene TRBV19 combines with J gene TRBJ2-1; D may be TRBD1 (6 bases). Germline CDR1 reads LNHDA; CDR2 reads SQIVND (reference sequence). The CDR3 runs 14 residues. The CDR3 sequence: CASSTGSSNNEQFF. In DNA form, the CDR3 reads TGTGCCAGCAGTACAGGGTCCTCCAACAATGAGCAGTTCTTC.

The chain uses TRBV29-1 and TRBJ2-1; 11 bases are shared with TRBD1. The CDR3 is made up of 12 amino acids. Trimming removed 7 bases from V and 7 bases from J; junction bases left unmatched: 3. Germline values: CDR1 SQVTM, CDR2 ANQGSEA. The CDR3: CSAGQGANEQFF. The CDR3 DNA is TGCAGCGCCGGACAGGGGGCAAATGAGCAGTTCTTC.

The J gene is TRBJ2-5, the V gene TRBV14; no reliable D call. CDR3 length equals 15 residues. Trimming took 1 base from V and 0 from J, leaving 9 bases between them. Germline lookup yields CDR1 SGHDN and CDR2 FVKESK. The CDR3 bases are TGTGCCAGCAGCCAAGCGGGTTGGTACCAAGAGACCCAGTACTTC. The encoded protein is CASSQAGWYQETQYF. Looking up the rest from reference TRBV14 and TRBJ2-5 gives the full variable domain: EAGVTQFPSHSVIEKGQTVTLRCDPISGHDNLYWYRRVMGKEIKFLLHFVKESKQDESGMPNNRFLAERTGGTYSTLKVQPAELEDSGVYFCASSQAGWYQETQYFGPGTRLLVL.

This chain joins TRBV6-5 and TRBJ1-2; a weak D match, TRBD1 (6 bases). V was trimmed by 7 bases and J by 7 bases, leaving 19 bases between them. From germline, CDR1 is MNHEY and CDR2 SVGAGI. The CDR3 runs 14 residues. The CDR3 bases are TGTGCCAGCACCTCAACTGGGGGGCGGACTGGCTACACCTTC. Translation: CASTSTGGRTGYTF.

V usage is TRBV9 and J usage is TRBJ1-1; D remains ambiguous. The CDR3 contains 13 residues. V shed 2 bases and J shed 0 bases, with 5 bases lying between them. Germline loops: CDR1 SGDLS, CDR2 YYNGEE. The CDR3 DNA reads TGTGCCAGCAGCGTCTTCTTGAACACTGAAGCTTTCTTT. Residues: CASSVFLNTEAFF.

The rearrangement joins TRBV5-6 to TRBJ2-1; TRBD2 matches 8 bases. The junction had 13 bases not matched to a gene; V was cut back by 4 bases and J by 4 bases. The CDR3 has 17 amino acids. Looked up from germline, CDR1 is SGHDT and CDR2 is YYEEEE. CDR3 sequence reads: CASSPATRRGAYNEQFF. CDR3 nucleotides: TGTGCCAGCAGCCCCGCGACTCGGCGGGGGGCGTACAATGAGCAGTTCTTC.

The chain carries TRBV10-2 and TRBJ2-6; 10 bases match TRBD1. With 6 bases clipped from V and 1 base from J, the junction kept 6 bases outside the gene matches. From germline, CDR1 is WSHSY and CDR2 SAAADI. The CDR3 is 17 residues long. The CDR3 reads CASRLTGGGSGANVLTF. Here the CDR3 DNA reads TGCGCCAGCAGATTGACAGGGGGCGGATCTGGGGCCAACGTCCTGACTTTC.

The chain has TRBV30 and TRBJ2-2, with D uncertain. CDR1 and CDR2 from the germline V gene are GTSNPN and SVGIG (reference sequence). This CDR3 has 12 amino acids. V lost 3 bases and J lost 1, with 3 bases in between. The DNA of the CDR3 is TGTGCCTGGAGAGGGAACACCGGGGAGCTGTTTTTT. Translated: CAWRGNTGELFF.

V gene TRBV6-5 combines with J gene TRBJ1-2; D is ambiguous. Germline V gene data show CDR1 as MNHEY and CDR2 as SVGAGI. The CDR3 consists of 13 residues. V was shortened by 0 bases and J by 7 bases, with 9 bases between the two germline ends. The CDR3 sequence: CASSYSKSIGYTF. CDR3 DNA: TGTGCCAGCAGTTACTCGAAAAGTATTGGCTACACCTTC.

This chain connects TRBV7-8 to TRBJ2-6; no firm D call. The germline CDR1 and CDR2 sequences are SGHVS and FQNEAQ. The V gene lost 4 bases and the J gene lost 0 bases, with 7 bases spanning the gap. The CDR3 sequence is 15 residues long. The chain's CDR3 is CASSSILSGANVLTF. The CDR3 DNA is TGTGCCAGCAGCTCCATCCTCTCTGGGGCCAACGTCCTGACTTTC.

This clone was observed a single time. The V gene is TRBV6-5, the J gene TRBJ2-7, with a weak D call TRBD2 (6 bases). The germline V gene has CDR1 MNHEY and CDR2 SVGAGI. Trimming cost V 6 bases and J 2 bases, with 14 bases left between them. The CDR3 extends over 14 amino acids. CDR3: CASSLGGLTYEQYF. The DNA of the CDR3 is TGTGCCAGCAGCCTTGGAGGGCTAACCTACGAGCAGTACTTC.

The chain recombines TRBV28 with TRBJ2-7, with D perhaps TRBD1 (5 bases). The germline gives CDR1 MDHEN, CDR2 SYDVKM. Trimming removed 6 bases from V and 2 bases from J, with 14 bases in between. There are 14 residues in the CDR3. In DNA form, the CDR3 reads TGTGCCAGCAGGTCCCAGACAGTTACCTACGAGCAGTACTTC. As protein: CASRSQTVTYEQYF.

There are a few counts of this clone. This chain connects TRBV7-3 to TRBJ1-1; D is unclear. The CDR3 runs to 13 residues. V was cut by 5 bases and J by 2 bases, with 9 bases left in between. Per the germline V gene, CDR1 is SGHTA and CDR2 is FQGTGA. The CDR3, as DNA: TGTGCCAGCAGCAAAGATAAAAACACTGAAGCTTTCTTT. Residues: CASSKDKNTEAFF.

This rearrangement joins TRBV5-4 to TRBJ2-7; D not resolved. Trimming cost V 1 base and J 1 base, with 3 bases left between them. Germline V gene data show CDR1 as SGHNT and CDR2 as YYREEE (reference sequence). The CDR3 loop spans 12 amino acids. The CDR3 DNA follows: TGTGCCAGCAGCTTGTTTTCCTACGAGCAGTACTTC. Protein product: CASSLFSYEQYF.

The chain is built from TRBV18 and TRBJ2-5; no clear D. The CDR3 totals 11 residues. The germline gives CDR1 KGHSH, CDR2 LQKENI. The V end lost 4 bases, the J end lost 2 bases, and 2 bases lay between the germline ends. CDR3 amino acids: CASSQQETQYF. In DNA form, the CDR3 reads TGTGCCAGCTCACAACAAGAGACCCAGTACTTC. The full variable domain, completed using reference TRBV18 and TRBJ2-5, is NAGVMQNPRHLVRRRGQEARLRCSPMKGHSHVYWYRQLPEEGLKFMVYLQKENIIDESGMPKERFSAEFPKEGPSILRIQQVVRGDSAAYFCASSQQETQYFGPGTRLLVL.

The V and J genes are TRBV7-8 and TRBJ2-5, with TRBD2 identical over 13 bases. CDR1 SGHVS and CDR2 FQNEAQ come from the germline V gene. The J segment lost 5 bases and the V segment lost 0 bases, leaving 6 bases of the junction unmatched. The CDR3 loop spans 17 amino acids. The CDR3 reads CASSLALAGGPGETQYF. CDR3 coding DNA: TGTGCCAGCAGCTTAGCACTAGCGGGGGGGCCTGGGGAGACCCAGTACTTC.

This chain joins TRBV10-3 and TRBJ1-2; 7 bases align to TRBD1. V was clipped by 2 bases and J by 4 bases; unmatched bases: 7. This CDR3 is 15 amino acids long. Germline CDR1 reads ENHRY; CDR2 reads SYGVKD. CDR3 region: CAISEEGTVPYGYTF. CDR3 in DNA: TGTGCCATCAGTGAGGAGGGGACAGTTCCCTATGGCTACACCTTC.

V is TRBV7-2 and J is TRBJ2-1; D is uncertain. This CDR3 region has 14 residues. In germline, CDR1 is SGHTA, CDR2 FQGNSA. The V gene lost 3 bases and the J gene lost 9 bases, with 15 bases spanning the gap. This CDR3 reads CASSFAPSGGEQFF. The CDR3 bases are TGTGCCAGCAGCTTTGCCCCCTCGGGCGGTGAGCAGTTCTTC. Drawing the rest from reference TRBV7-2 and TRBJ2-1, the complete variable domain is GAGVSQSPSNKVTEKGKDVELRCDPISGHTALYWYRQSLGQGLEFLIYFQGNSAPDKSGLPSDRFSAERTGGSVSTLTIQRTQQEDSAVYLCASSFAPSGGEQFFGPGTRLTVL.

The V gene is TRBV9, the J gene TRBJ2-1; a weak D match, TRBD1 (6 bases). The CDR3 extends over 15 amino acids. From germline, CDR1 is SGDLS and CDR2 YYNGEE. The ends were cut back, 3 bases at V and 4 bases at J, with 14 bases in the middle. This CDR3 reads CASSDRGHQYNEQFF. CDR3 nucleotides: TGTGCCAGCAGCGACCGGGGACACCAATACAATGAGCAGTTCTTC.

The V and J genes are TRBV11-2 and TRBJ1-1; tentatively, D is TRBD1 (5 bases). V lost 1 base and J 0 bases, leaving 9 bases between the germline ends. There are 15 residues in the CDR3. The germline V gene encodes CDR1 SGHAT and CDR2 FQNNGV. The DNA of the CDR3 is TGTGCCAGCAGCTTAGCAAGGGACCTGAACACTGAAGCTTTCTTT. Its translation is CASSLARDLNTEAFF.

This rearrangement joins TRBV7-8 to TRBJ1-1; D unresolved. This CDR3 region has 15 residues. Between the trimmed V and J ends, which lost 5 bases and 0 bases, there was a span of 13 bases. Per germline, CDR1 SGHVS and CDR2 FQNEAQ. CDR3 coding DNA: TGTGCCAGCAGCCCAGAGGGATATATGAACACTGAAGCTTTCTTT. Translating gives CASSPEGYMNTEAFF.

The table lists this clone with a few counts. The V and J genes are TRBV7-9 and TRBJ1-2, with 9 positions matching TRBD1. Germline V gives CDR1 SEHNR, CDR2 FQNEAQ (reference sequence). The CDR3 has 15 amino acids. V lost 6 bases, J lost 4 bases, and 9 bases stayed unmatched. As DNA, the CDR3 is TGTGCCAGCAGGTTTACAGGGGGCGGTAGCTATGGCTACACCTTC. Translated, it gives CASRFTGGGSYGYTF.